This entry lists 17 T cell receptor beta chains sequenced from one sample in a study of vaccination and CD4 T cells after COVID-19. The antigens of these receptors remain unknown. Sample treatment: approximately nine-day PBMC culture with coronavirus spike peptide pools or control peptides (ViraFEST assay). Unexposed donor CD4+ T cells predated the COVID-19 pandemic, collected 2011-2018. The Oncomine TCR Beta short-read assay was what sequenced the DNA obtained from cultured CD4+ T cells. A single record per CDR3 protein comes from TCRdb applying MiXCR to the PCR reads. The sample has about 6,900 distinct CDR3 sequences, 24% seen once; the top ten hold 32%. Sequencing was performed on CD4+ T cells from blood, cultured in vitro. These receptors all come from a human donor in good health.

The chain uses TRBV6-1 and TRBJ2-1; D unclear. There are 13 residues in the CDR3. V was pared by 7 bases and J by 6 bases, with 13 bases between. CDR1 and CDR2 (germline): MNHNS, SASEGT. The CDR3 loop is CASTLGGFNEQFF. The CDR3 DNA follows: TGTGCCAGCACCCTAGGTGGCTTCAATGAGCAGTTCTTC.

The rearrangement joins TRBV12-3 or TRBV12-4 to TRBJ2-7; TRBD1 is a possible D gene (5 bases). Trimming stripped 2 bases from V and 6 bases from J, with 8 bases between. CDR3 length equals 12 residues. In DNA, the CDR3 is TGTGCCAGCAGTTTATCCCAGGGCGAGCAGTACTTC. Its protein is CASSLSQGEQYF.

CDR3 in amino acids: CASSVASANTEAFF. The CDR3 region has the DNA TGTGCCAGCAGCGTAGCATCCGCAAACACTGAAGCTTTCTTT. The V call is TRBV9, the J call TRBJ1-1, with D unresolved. Germline lookup yields CDR1 SGDLS and CDR2 YYNGEE. V gave up 0 bases and J gave up 2 bases, with 8 bases separating them. This CDR3 spans 14 amino acids.

V gene TRBV9 combines with J gene TRBJ2-5, with D unresolved. CDR3 length: 12 amino acids. Germline V lookup: CDR1 SGDLS, CDR2 YYNGEE. Trimming stripped 2 bases from V and 4 bases from J, with 6 bases between. The CDR3 DNA follows: TGTGCCAGCAGCGTCTCGGGAGAGACCCAGTACTTC. This codes for CASSVSGETQYF.

The chain uses TRBV5-5 and TRBJ1-2; D perhaps matches TRBD1 (5 bases). The germline CDR1 and CDR2 sequences are SGHKS and YYEKEE (reference sequence). Trimming took off 4 bases at V and 5 bases at J, with 12 bases between the two ends. The CDR3 sequence is 13 residues long. The CDR3 spells CASSVRGLYGYTF. As DNA, the CDR3 is TGTGCCAGCAGCGTGCGGGGCCTTTATGGCTACACCTTC. The variable domain in full, completed from reference TRBV5-5 and TRBJ1-2, reads DAGVTQSPTHLIKTRGQQVTLRCSPISGHKSVSWYQQVLGQGPQFIFQYYEKEERGRGNFPDRFSARQFPNYSSELNVNALLLGDSALYLCASSVRGLYGYTFGSGTRLTVV.

This clonotype appeared a single time. V usage is TRBV5-1 and J usage is TRBJ1-1; 7 bases map to TRBD1. V was clipped by 2 bases and J by 0 bases; unmatched bases: 4. Per germline, CDR1 SGHRS and CDR2 YFSETQ. The CDR3 runs to 15 residues. DNA of the CDR3: TGCGCCAGCAGCTTACAGGGACAGTTGAACACTGAAGCTTTCTTT. Translation: CASSLQGQLNTEAFF.

The gene calls are TRBV20-1 and TRBJ1-1, with 7 bases fitting TRBD1. CDR1 is DFQATT and CDR2 is SNEGSKA in the germline V gene (reference sequence). The ends lost 3 bases at V and 4 bases at J; junction bases unmatched: 11. The CDR3 is 15 amino acids. The CDR3 bases are TGCAGTGCTAGCCAGACAGGGACAGTGAGCACTGAAGCTTTCTTT. It codes for CSASQTGTVSTEAFF.

The sample holds a few counts of this clonotype. The chain employs TRBV7-3 and TRBJ2-3; 7 nucleotides agree with TRBD1. V lost 1 base and J lost 4; bases outside the gene matches: 2. Germline lookup yields CDR1 SGHTA and CDR2 FQGTGA. The CDR3 runs 14 residues. This CDR3 is CASSLRQGADTQYF. The CDR3 nucleotides read TGTGCCAGCAGCTTAAGGCAGGGGGCAGATACGCAGTATTTT.

The chain employs TRBV6-5 and TRBJ1-2, with a weak D call TRBD1 (5 bases). Germline-derived CDR1 and CDR2 are MNHEY and SVGAGI. V was pared by 1 base and J by 4 bases, with 10 bases between. The CDR3 is made up of 14 amino acids. The CDR3 coding sequence is TGTGCCAGCAGTTACTTGGGACCTAGCTATGGCTACACCTTC. The encoded protein is CASSYLGPSYGYTF.

CDR3 in DNA: TGTGCCAGCCGGGAGGGTGGTGACAATGAGCAGTTCTTC. Amino acid sequence: CASREGGDNEQFF. V usage is TRBV6-1 and J usage is TRBJ2-1, with 8 positions matching TRBD2. Looked up from germline, CDR1 is MNHNS and CDR2 is SASEGT. V lost 8 bases to trimming and J lost 5 bases; unmatched junction nucleotides: 5. The CDR3 extends over 13 amino acids.

CDR3 protein: CASSAQNYGYTF. CDR3 nucleotides: TGTGCCAGCTCAGCACAGAACTATGGCTACACCTTC. The chain combines TRBV18 with TRBJ1-2; no reliable D call. This CDR3 has 12 amino acids. Germline V lookup: CDR1 KGHSH, CDR2 LQKENI. Trimming left V 5 bases short and J 2 bases short, with 6 bases between.

The gene calls are TRBV6-1 and TRBJ1-6; D remains unclear. The germline CDR1 and CDR2 sequences are MNHNS and SASEGT. The CDR3 runs 15 residues. V gave up 6 bases and J gave up 7 bases, with 16 bases separating them. Here the CDR3 DNA reads TGTGCCAGCAGGGAACTCGAGGGAAGAAATTCACCCCTCCACTTT. Its translation is CASRELEGRNSPLHF.

This clonotype was seen a handful of times. The chain couples TRBV18 to TRBJ1-2; D is ambiguous. Trimming removed 0 bases at V and 5 bases at J, with 7 bases between. Germline V gene lookup returns CDR1 KGHSH and CDR2 LQKENI. CDR3 length: 13 residues. The chain's CDR3 is CASSPPGSYGYTF. The CDR3 DNA reads TGTGCCAGCTCACCACCGGGCAGTTATGGCTACACCTTC. Variable domain in full (rest from reference TRBV18 and TRBJ1-2): NAGVMQNPRHLVRRRGQEARLRCSPMKGHSHVYWYRQLPEEGLKFMVYLQKENIIDESGMPKERFSAEFPKEGPSILRIQQVVRGDSAAYFCASSPPGSYGYTFGSGTRLTVV.

This chain connects TRBV5-6 to TRBJ1-3; a possible D gene is TRBD1 (6 bases). The germline V and J ends were trimmed by 4 bases and 0 bases, with 11 bases remaining between them. The CDR3 length is 15 residues. Germline V lookup: CDR1 SGHDT, CDR2 YYEEEE. The CDR3 nucleotides are TGTGCCAGCAGCCGGGGGCCGCACTCTGGAAACACCATATATTTT. Its translation: CASSRGPHSGNTIYF. Full variable domain (rest looked up from reference TRBV5-6 and TRBJ1-3): DAGVTQSPTHLIKTRGQQVTLRCSPKSGHDTVSWYQQALGQGPQFIFQYYEEEERQRGNFPDRFSGHQFPNYSSELNVNALLLGDSALYLCASSRGPHSGNTIYFGEGSWLTVV.

This clonotype was found a few times. This chain joins TRBV6-4 and TRBJ1-5; D not resolved. V lost 4 bases to trimming and J lost 0 bases, with 7 bases between them. Per the germline V gene, CDR1 is MRHNA and CDR2 is SNTAGT. The CDR3 runs to 14 residues. The CDR3 here is CASSAMHSNQPQHF. The CDR3 DNA reads as TGTGCCAGCAGTGCCATGCATAGCAATCAGCCCCAGCATTTT.

The chain carries TRBV7-3 and TRBJ2-2; D remains ambiguous. V was shortened by 5 bases and J by 4 bases, with 8 bases between the two germline ends. Germline CDR1 is SGHTA and CDR2 is FQGTGA. The CDR3 has 13 residues. This CDR3 reads CASSLAGTGELFF. DNA for the CDR3: TGTGCCAGCAGCCTTGCTGGCACCGGGGAGCTGTTTTTT.

The chain recombines TRBV19 with TRBJ1-4, with 7 bases matching TRBD1. The CDR3 contains 14 residues. Per germline, CDR1 LNHDA and CDR2 SQIVND (reference sequence). J gave up 8 bases and V 8 bases, and 11 bases lay outside the gene matches. The CDR3 is CASAQGGGQEKLFF. DNA of the CDR3: TGTGCCAGTGCCCAAGGGGGCGGACAGGAAAAACTGTTTTTT.